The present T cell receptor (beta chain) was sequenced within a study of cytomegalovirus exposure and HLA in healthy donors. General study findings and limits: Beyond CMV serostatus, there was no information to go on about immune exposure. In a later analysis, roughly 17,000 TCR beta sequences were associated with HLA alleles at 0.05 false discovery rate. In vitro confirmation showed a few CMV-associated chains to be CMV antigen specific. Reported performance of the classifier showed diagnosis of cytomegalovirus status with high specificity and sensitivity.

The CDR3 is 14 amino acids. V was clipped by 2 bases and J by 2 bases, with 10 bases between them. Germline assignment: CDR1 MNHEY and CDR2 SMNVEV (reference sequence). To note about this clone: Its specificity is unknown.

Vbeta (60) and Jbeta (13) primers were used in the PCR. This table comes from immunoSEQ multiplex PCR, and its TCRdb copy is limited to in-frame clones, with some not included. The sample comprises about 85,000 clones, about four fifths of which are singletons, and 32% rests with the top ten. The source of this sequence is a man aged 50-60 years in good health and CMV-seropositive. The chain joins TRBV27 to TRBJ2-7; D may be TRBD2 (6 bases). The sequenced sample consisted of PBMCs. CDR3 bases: TGTGCCAGCAGTTTAGGCGGGGCAACCTACGAGCAGTACTTC. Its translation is CASSLGGATYEQYF.